Each of the 21 T cell receptor beta chains below was sequenced from the same sample in a study of blood T cell repertoires in COVID-19. The method was immunoSEQ multiplex PCR; TCRdb's version includes in-frame clones alone and lacks a portion of them. The sample shows under 150,000 clones, around 90% of them seen only once. The sample taken for sequencing was peripheral blood. Receptors originate from a man in his forties or fifties with active COVID-19.

This clone was recorded only once. The V call is TRBV4-1, the J call TRBJ2-1; TRBD2 agrees at 7 bases. The CDR3 totals 16 residues. Germline CDR1 MGHRA, CDR2 YSYEKL. The ends lost 1 base at V and 9 bases at J; junction bases unmatched: 12. Written as DNA, the CDR3 is TGCGCCAGCAGCCAAGCAGGGCCTAGCGGACGGAGTGAGCAGTTCTTC. Translated: CASSQAGPSGRSEQFF.

The chain combines TRBV11-1 with TRBJ2-1; 9 nucleotides align to TRBD1. Germline-derived CDR1 and CDR2 are SGHAT and FQDESV (reference sequence). This CDR3 spans 15 amino acids. Trimming cost V 0 bases and J 6 bases; bases outside gene matches: 3. CDR3 nucleotides: TGTGCCAGCAGCTTAGCCTCGACAGGGGGCAATGAGCAGTTCTTC. This encodes CASSLASTGGNEQFF.

V and J are TRBV10-2 and TRBJ2-3, with D uncertain. The length of the CDR3 is 13 residues. CDR1 and CDR2 from the germline V gene are WSHSY and SAAADI. V was cut by 4 bases and J by 5 bases, with 10 bases left in between. In DNA, the CDR3 is TGCGCCAGCAGTGTTTGGAGTGGAGATACGCAGTATTTT. Encoded protein: CASSVWSGDTQYF.

This chain joins TRBV19 and TRBJ2-3, with TRBD2 identical over 15 bases. Germline CDR1 reads LNHDA; CDR2 reads SQIVND (reference sequence). The CDR3 spans 18 residues. With 3 bases clipped from V and 4 bases from J, the junction kept 8 bases outside the gene matches. CDR3: CASSIRTSGGARADTQYF. CDR3 bases: TGTGCCAGTAGTATTAGGACTAGCGGGGGGGCCAGGGCAGATACGCAGTATTTT. The full variable domain, in which reference TRBV19 and TRBJ2-3 provide the parts outside the CDR3, is DGGITQSPKYLFRKEGQNVTLSCEQNLNHDAMYWYRQDPGQGLRLIYYSQIVNDFQKGDIAEGYSVSREKKESFPLTVTSAQKNPTAFYLCASSIRTSGGARADTQYFGPGTRLTVL.

This sequence joins TRBV19 and TRBJ1-3; D remains unclear. The CDR3 totals 18 residues. Germline V gene sequence: CDR1 LNHDA, CDR2 SQIVND (reference sequence). With 5 bases removed from V and 0 bases from J, the gap between germline ends came to 20 bases. CDR3 residues: CASSPRSILPSSGNTIYF. The DNA of the CDR3 is TGTGCCAGTAGTCCTAGATCAATTCTCCCCAGCTCTGGAAACACCATATATTTT.

The chain has TRBV6-5 and TRBJ1-1; D ambiguous. The CDR3 consists of 13 residues. Germline V gene data show CDR1 as MNHEY and CDR2 as SVGAGI. V lost 2 bases and J 4 bases, leaving 8 bases between the germline ends. The CDR3 region is CASSYGPGTEAFF. CDR3 coding DNA: TGTGCCAGCAGTTACGGTCCGGGCACTGAAGCTTTCTTT.

The chain carries TRBV29-1 and TRBJ1-2, with D hard to call. This CDR3 spans 13 amino acids. CDR1 is SQVTM, CDR2 ANQGSEA, per germline. With 3 bases removed from V and 4 bases from J, the gap between germline ends came to 12 bases. CDR3 nucleotides: TGCAGCGTTGAGCGGGATCGGGGCTATGGCTACACCTTC. This encodes CSVERDRGYGYTF.

The genes are TRBV20-1 and TRBJ2-1, with 10 bases aligning to TRBD2. The CDR3 length is 15 residues. The germline CDR1 and CDR2 sequences are DFQATT and SNEGSKA (reference sequence). Trimming removed 3 bases from V and 2 bases from J; junction bases left unmatched: 4. CDR3 nucleotide sequence: TGCAGTGCTAGTTCTAGCGGGGGTACCTACAATGAGCAGTTCTTC. It encodes CSASSSGGTYNEQFF.

The J gene is TRBJ1-4, the V gene TRBV7-9; D might be TRBD1 (6 bases). CDR1 and CDR2 (germline): SEHNR, FQNEAQ (reference sequence). This CDR3 region has 17 residues. The V gene lost 1 base and the J gene lost 0 bases, with 12 bases spanning the gap. The CDR3 loop is CASSLGQDSATNEKLFF. The CDR3 coding sequence is TGTGCCAGCAGCTTAGGACAGGATAGTGCAACTAATGAAAAACTGTTTTTT.

V is TRBV19 and J is TRBJ1-6; no definite D call. Trimming took off 7 bases at V and 7 bases at J, with 11 bases between the two ends. Germline lookup yields CDR1 LNHDA and CDR2 SQIVND (reference sequence). This CDR3 is built from 13 residues. The DNA for the CDR3 is TGTGCCAGTAACGGCAGGTGGAATTCACCCCTCCACTTT. Its protein is CASNGRWNSPLHF.

The V and J genes are TRBV6-1 and TRBJ1-2; maybe TRBD1 (6 bases). CDR1 is MNHNS, CDR2 SASEGT, per germline. The CDR3 covers 15 residues. Trimming removed 0 bases from V and 5 bases from J, with 13 bases in between. The chain's CDR3 is CASSEAEQGWYGYTF. The DNA of the CDR3 is TGTGCCAGCAGTGAAGCGGAGCAGGGGTGGTATGGCTACACCTTC.

V gene TRBV5-4 combines with J gene TRBJ1-3; a possible D gene is TRBD1 (5 bases). Germline V gene data show CDR1 as SGHNT and CDR2 as YYREEE (reference sequence). V gave up 7 bases and J gave up 1 base, with 24 bases separating them. The CDR3 sequence is 18 residues long. CDR3 sequence (DNA): TGTGCCAGCGGGCGGGGAGGTCCAATTACAGGATCTGGAAACACCATATATTTT. This sequence encodes CASGRGGPITGSGNTIYF. Full variable domain (remainder filled in from reference TRBV5-4 and TRBJ1-3): ETGVTQSPTHLIKTRGQQVTLRCSSQSGHNTVSWYQQALGQGPQFIFQYYREEENGRGNFPPRFSGLQFPNYSSELNVNALELDDSALYLCASGRGGPITGSGNTIYFGEGSWLTVV.

The CDR3 DNA sequence: TGTGCCAGCAGCGTTTACCCGCAGGGCCGAACCGGGGAGCTGTTTTTT. It codes for CASSVYPQGRTGELFF. The V and J genes are TRBV9 and TRBJ2-2, with D tentatively TRBD1 (5 bases). Germline V gene sequence: CDR1 SGDLS, CDR2 YYNGEE. V dropped 2 bases and J dropped 5 bases, with 16 bases sitting between them. CDR3 length: 16 amino acids.

This chain uses TRBV4-1 with TRBJ2-3; TRBD2 matches 7 bases. V lost 2 bases and J lost 1; bases outside the gene matches: 12. In germline, CDR1 is MGHRA, CDR2 YSYEKL. CDR3 length equals 18 residues. The CDR3 here is CASSQPLGGRDGTDTQYF. The CDR3 bases are TGCGCCAGCAGCCAACCACTTGGCGGGAGAGACGGCACAGATACGCAGTATTTT.

V gene TRBV24-1 combines with J gene TRBJ2-1, with a tentative D call TRBD2 (6 bases). Trimming shortened V by 7 bases and J by 4 bases, and 13 bases separated the two germline ends. In germline, CDR1 is KGHDR, CDR2 SFDVKD. This CDR3 contains 14 residues. DNA for the CDR3: TGTGCCACCAGCGGGGCGGGGCTATACAATGAGCAGTTCTTC. It yields the protein CATSGAGLYNEQFF.

The chain combines TRBV18 with TRBJ1-1; D gene uncertain. From germline, CDR1 is KGHSH and CDR2 LQKENI. This CDR3 contains 13 residues. With 3 bases removed from V and 6 bases from J, the gap between germline ends came to 11 bases. The CDR3 DNA is TGTGCCAGCTCACCGTTCGCGATCTCTGAAGCTTTCTTT. Its translation is CASSPFAISEAFF.

The rearrangement links TRBV6-5 to TRBJ1-5; a weak D match, TRBD1 (5 bases). The CDR3 has 14 residues. V shed 6 bases and J shed 0 bases, with 9 bases lying between them. CDR1 and CDR2 (germline): MNHEY, SVGAGI. The CDR3 reads CASRQDLSNQPQHF. The CDR3 DNA is TGTGCCAGCAGACAGGATCTTAGCAATCAGCCCCAGCATTTT.

The gene calls are TRBV29-1 and TRBJ1-5, with 7 bases lining up with TRBD1. The ends lost 4 bases at V and 7 bases at J; junction bases unmatched: 13. Germline CDR1 SQVTM, CDR2 ANQGSEA. The CDR3 consists of 15 residues. CDR3 region: CSVVIRGTANQPQHF. CDR3 DNA: TGCAGCGTTGTAATAAGGGGGACAGCTAACCAGCCCCAGCATTTT.

V gene TRBV6-5 combines with J gene TRBJ1-1; unclear D gene. This CDR3 region has 13 residues. V lost 8 bases and J 0 bases, leaving 10 bases between the germline ends. Germline V gene lookup returns CDR1 MNHEY and CDR2 SVGAGI. The CDR3 is CASARVLNTEAFF. For the CDR3, the DNA is TGTGCCAGCGCTCGGGTTTTGAACACTGAAGCTTTCTTT.

The gene calls are TRBV5-1 and TRBJ2-5; D might be TRBD1 (5 bases). The germline CDR1 and CDR2 sequences are SGHRS and YFSETQ. This CDR3 is 14 amino acids long. V shed 4 bases and J shed 2 bases, with 12 bases lying between them. This chain's CDR3 is CASSRSTAQETQYF. The CDR3 nucleotides read TGCGCCAGCAGCCGTTCGACAGCGCAAGAGACCCAGTACTTC. The full variable domain, rest sourced from reference TRBV5-1 and TRBJ2-5, is KAGVTQTPRYLIKTRGQQVTLSCSPISGHRSVSWYQQTPGQGLQFLFEYFSETQRNKGNFPGRFSGRQFSNSRSEMNVSTLELGDSALYLCASSRSTAQETQYFGPGTRLLVL.

The chain employs TRBV9 and TRBJ2-3; D is uncertain. This CDR3 has 15 amino acids. Trimming took 3 bases from V and 0 from J, leaving 11 bases between them. Germline lookup yields CDR1 SGDLS and CDR2 YYNGEE. As DNA, the CDR3 is TGTGCCAGCAGCGGCAGGATCTCTAGCACAGATACGCAGTATTTT. Protein: CASSGRISSTDTQYF.